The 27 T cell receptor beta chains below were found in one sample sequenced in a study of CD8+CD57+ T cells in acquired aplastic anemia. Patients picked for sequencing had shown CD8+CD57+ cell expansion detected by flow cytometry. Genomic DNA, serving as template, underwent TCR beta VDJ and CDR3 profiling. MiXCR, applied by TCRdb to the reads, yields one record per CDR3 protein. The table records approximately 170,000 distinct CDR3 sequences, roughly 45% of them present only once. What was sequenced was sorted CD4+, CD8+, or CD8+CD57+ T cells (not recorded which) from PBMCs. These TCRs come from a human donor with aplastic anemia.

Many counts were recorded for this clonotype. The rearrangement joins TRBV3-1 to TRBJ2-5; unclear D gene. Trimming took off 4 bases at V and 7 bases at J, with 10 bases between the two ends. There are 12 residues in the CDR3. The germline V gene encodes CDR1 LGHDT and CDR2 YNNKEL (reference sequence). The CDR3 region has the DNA TGTGCCAGCAGCCCATCTGTCGGGACCCAGTACTTC. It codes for CASSPSVGTQYF.

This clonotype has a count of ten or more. DNA for the CDR3: TGTGCCAGCAGCTTGGGGGGACAGTATAATTCACCCCTCCACTTT. It codes for CASSLGGQYNSPLHF. The gene calls are TRBV5-4 and TRBJ1-6, with 7 bases lining up with TRBD1. The CDR3 is 15 residues long. After removal of 0 bases from V and 4 bases from J, the junction contained 1 base not matched to a gene. The germline V gene encodes CDR1 SGHNT and CDR2 YYREEE (reference sequence). Looking up the rest from reference TRBV5-4 and TRBJ1-6 gives the full variable domain: ETGVTQSPTHLIKTRGQQVTLRCSSQSGHNTVSWYQQALGQGPQFIFQYYREEENGRGNFPPRFSGLQFPNYSSELNVNALELDDSALYLCASSLGGQYNSPLHFGNGTRLTVT.

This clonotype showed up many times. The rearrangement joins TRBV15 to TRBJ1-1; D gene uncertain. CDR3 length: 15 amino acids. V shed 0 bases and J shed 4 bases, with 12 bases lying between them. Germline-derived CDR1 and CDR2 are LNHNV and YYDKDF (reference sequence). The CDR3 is CATSRDSARGTEAFF. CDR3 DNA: TGTGCCACCAGCAGAGATTCGGCGAGAGGCACTGAAGCTTTCTTT.

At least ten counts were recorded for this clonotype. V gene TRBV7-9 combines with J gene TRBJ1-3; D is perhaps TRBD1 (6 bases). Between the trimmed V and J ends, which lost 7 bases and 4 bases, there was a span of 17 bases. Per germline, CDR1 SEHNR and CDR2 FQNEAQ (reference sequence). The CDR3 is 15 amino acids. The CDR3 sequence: CASTLDRLLGNTIYF. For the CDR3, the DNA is TGTGCCAGCACCCTGGACAGATTACTAGGAAACACCATATATTTT.

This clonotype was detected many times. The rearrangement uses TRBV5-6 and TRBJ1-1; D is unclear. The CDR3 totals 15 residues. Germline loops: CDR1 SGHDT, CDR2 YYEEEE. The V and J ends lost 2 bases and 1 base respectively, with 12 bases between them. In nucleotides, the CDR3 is TGTGCCAGCAGCTTACAAGGACTGAAGAACACTGAAGCTTTCTTT. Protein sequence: CASSLQGLKNTEAFF.

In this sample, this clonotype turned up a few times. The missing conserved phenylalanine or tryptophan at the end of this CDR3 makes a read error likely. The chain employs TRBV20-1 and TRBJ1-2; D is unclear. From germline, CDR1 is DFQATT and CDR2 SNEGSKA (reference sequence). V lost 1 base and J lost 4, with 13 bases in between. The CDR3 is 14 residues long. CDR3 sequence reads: CSARVRGAGYGYTL. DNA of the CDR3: TGCAGTGCTAGAGTTCGGGGTGCCGGCTATGGCTACACCCTC.

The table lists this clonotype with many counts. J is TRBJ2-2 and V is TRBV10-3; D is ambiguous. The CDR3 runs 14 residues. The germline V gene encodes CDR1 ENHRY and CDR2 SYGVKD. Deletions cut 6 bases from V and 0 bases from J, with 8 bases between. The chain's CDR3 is CAIRDESNTGELFF. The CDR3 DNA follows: TGTGCCATCAGAGACGAATCGAACACCGGGGAGCTGTTTTTT.

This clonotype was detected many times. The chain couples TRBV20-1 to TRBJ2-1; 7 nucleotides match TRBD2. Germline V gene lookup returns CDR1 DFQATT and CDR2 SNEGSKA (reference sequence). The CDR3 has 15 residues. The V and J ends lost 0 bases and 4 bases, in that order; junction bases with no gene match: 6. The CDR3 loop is CSARDGLAVYNEQFF. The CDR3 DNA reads TGCAGTGCTAGAGATGGGCTAGCGGTTTACAATGAGCAGTTCTTC.

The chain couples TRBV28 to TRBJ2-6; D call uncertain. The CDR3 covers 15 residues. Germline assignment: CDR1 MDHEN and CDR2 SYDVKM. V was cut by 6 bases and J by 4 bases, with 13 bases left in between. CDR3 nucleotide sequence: TGTGCCAGCAGCCTTCATCCGACCGGGGCCAACGTCCTGACTTTC. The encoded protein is CASSLHPTGANVLTF.

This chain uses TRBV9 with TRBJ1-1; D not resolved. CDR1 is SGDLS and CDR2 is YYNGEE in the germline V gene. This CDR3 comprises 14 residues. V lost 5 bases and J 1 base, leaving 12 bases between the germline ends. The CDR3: CASSSLRANTEAFF. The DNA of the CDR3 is TGTGCCAGCAGTTCTTTGCGAGCGAACACTGAAGCTTTCTTT.

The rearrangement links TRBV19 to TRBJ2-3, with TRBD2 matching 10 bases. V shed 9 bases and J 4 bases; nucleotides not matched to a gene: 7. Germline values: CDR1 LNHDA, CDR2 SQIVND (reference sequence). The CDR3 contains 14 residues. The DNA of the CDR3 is TGTGCCAGCAAGCTAGCGGGAGCCGCAGATACGCAGTATTTT. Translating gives CASKLAGAADTQYF.

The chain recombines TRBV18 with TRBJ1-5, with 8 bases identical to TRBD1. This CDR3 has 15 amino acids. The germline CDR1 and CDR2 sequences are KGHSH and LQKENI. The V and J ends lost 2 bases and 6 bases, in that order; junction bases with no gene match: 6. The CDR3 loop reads CASSPEQGGVQPQHF. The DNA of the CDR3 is TGTGCCAGCTCACCAGAACAGGGGGGGGTTCAGCCCCAGCATTTT. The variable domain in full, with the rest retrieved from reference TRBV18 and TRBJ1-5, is NAGVMQNPRHLVRRRGQEARLRCSPMKGHSHVYWYRQLPEEGLKFMVYLQKENIIDESGMPKERFSAEFPKEGPSILRIQQVVRGDSAAYFCASSPEQGGVQPQHFGDGTRLSIL.

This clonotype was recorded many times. The CDR3 coding sequence is TGTGCCAGCAGTCAAACCGGGACTAGCGTTGGCAATGAGCAGTTCTTC. Residues: CASSQTGTSVGNEQFF. The chain has TRBV6-1 and TRBJ2-1, with 10 bases aligning to TRBD2. With V trimmed by 5 bases and J by 6 bases, 10 bases remained unmatched. This CDR3 spans 16 amino acids. Germline values: CDR1 MNHNS, CDR2 SASEGT.

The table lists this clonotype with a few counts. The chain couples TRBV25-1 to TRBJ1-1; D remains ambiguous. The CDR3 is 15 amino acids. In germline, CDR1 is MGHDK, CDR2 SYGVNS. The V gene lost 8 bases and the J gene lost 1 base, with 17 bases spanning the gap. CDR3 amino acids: CASSPQLQQNTEAFF. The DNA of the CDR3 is TGTGCCAGCTCACCACAGCTACAACAGAACACTGAAGCTTTCTTT.

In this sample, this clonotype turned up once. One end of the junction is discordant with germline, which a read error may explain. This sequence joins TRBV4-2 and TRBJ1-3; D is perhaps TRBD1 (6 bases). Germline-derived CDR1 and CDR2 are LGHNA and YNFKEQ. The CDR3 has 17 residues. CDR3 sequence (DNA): TGTGCCAGCAGCCAAGATACGGGGGGCCTCTCTGGAAACACCATATGTTTT. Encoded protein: CASSQDTGGLSGNTICF.

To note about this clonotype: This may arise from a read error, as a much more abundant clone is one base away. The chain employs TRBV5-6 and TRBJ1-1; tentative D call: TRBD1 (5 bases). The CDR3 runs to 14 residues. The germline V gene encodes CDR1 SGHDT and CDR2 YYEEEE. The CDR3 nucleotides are TGTGCCAGCAGCTTTCCGGGGGGTAACACTGAAGCTTCCTTT. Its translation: CASSFPGGNTEASF.

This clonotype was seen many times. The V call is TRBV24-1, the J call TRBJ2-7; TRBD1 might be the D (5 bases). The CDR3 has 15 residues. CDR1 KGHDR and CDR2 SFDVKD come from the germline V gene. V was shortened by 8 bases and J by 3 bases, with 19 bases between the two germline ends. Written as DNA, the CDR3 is TGTGCCACCACTACGTGGGGCGGATACTACTACGAGCAGTACGTC. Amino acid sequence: CATTTWGGYYYEQYV.

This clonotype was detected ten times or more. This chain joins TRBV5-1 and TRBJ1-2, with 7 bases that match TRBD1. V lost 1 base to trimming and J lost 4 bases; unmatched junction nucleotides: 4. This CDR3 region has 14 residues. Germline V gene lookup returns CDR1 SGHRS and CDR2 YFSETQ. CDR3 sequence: CASSLQGDRYGYTF. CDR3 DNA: TGCGCCAGCAGCTTGCAGGGGGACCGCTATGGCTACACCTTC.

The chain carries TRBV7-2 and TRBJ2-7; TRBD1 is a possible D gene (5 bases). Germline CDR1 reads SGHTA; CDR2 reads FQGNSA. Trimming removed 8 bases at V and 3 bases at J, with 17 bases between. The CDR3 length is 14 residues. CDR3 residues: CASSFGDSSYEQYF. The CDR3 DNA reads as TGTGCCAGCTCCTTTGGAGACAGTAGCTACGAGCAGTACTTC. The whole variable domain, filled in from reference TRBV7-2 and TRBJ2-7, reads GAGVSQSPSNKVTEKGKDVELRCDPISGHTALYWYRQSLGQGLEFLIYFQGNSAPDKSGLPSDRFSAERTGGSVSTLTIQRTQQEDSAVYLCASSFGDSSYEQYFGPGTRLTVT.

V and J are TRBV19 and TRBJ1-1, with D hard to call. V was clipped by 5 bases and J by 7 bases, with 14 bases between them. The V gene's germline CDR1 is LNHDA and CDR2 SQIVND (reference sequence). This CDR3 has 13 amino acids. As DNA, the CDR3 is TGTGCCAGTAGTGTCCACATGGGGATTGAAGCTTTCTTT. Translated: CASSVHMGIEAFF. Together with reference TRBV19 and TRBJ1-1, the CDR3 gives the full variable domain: DGGITQSPKYLFRKEGQNVTLSCEQNLNHDAMYWYRQDPGQGLRLIYYSQIVNDFQKGDIAEGYSVSREKKESFPLTVTSAQKNPTAFYLCASSVHMGIEAFFGQGTRLTVV.

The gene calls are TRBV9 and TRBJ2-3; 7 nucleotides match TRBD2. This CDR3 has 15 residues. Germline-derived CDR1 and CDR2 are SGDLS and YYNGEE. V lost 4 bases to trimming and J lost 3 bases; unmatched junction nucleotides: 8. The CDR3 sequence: CASSSAGSGTDTQYF. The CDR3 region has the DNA TGTGCCAGCAGCTCAGCGGGGTCGGGAACAGATACGCAGTATTTT.

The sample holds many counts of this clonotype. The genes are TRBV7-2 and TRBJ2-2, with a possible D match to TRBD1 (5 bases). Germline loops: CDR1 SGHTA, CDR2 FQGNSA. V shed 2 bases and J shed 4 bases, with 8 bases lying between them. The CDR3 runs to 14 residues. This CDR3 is CASSLFQGTGELFF. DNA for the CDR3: TGTGCCAGCAGCTTATTTCAGGGCACCGGGGAGCTGTTTTTT.

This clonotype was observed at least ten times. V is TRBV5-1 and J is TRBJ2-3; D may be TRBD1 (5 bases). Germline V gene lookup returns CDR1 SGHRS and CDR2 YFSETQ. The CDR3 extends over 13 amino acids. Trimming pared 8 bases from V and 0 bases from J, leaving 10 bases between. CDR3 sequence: CASGQASTDTQYF. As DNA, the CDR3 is TGCGCCAGTGGACAAGCTAGCACAGATACGCAGTATTTT.

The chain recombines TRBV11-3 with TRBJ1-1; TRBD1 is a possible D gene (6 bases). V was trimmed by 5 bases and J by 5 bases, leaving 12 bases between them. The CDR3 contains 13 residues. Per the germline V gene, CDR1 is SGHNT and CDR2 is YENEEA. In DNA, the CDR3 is TGTGCCAGCAGCCAAGCAGGGGAAACTGAAGCTTTCTTT. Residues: CASSQAGETEAFF.

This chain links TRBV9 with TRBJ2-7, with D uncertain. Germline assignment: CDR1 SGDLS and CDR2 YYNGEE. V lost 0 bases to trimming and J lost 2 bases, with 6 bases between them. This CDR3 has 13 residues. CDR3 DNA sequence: TGTGCCAGCAGCGTAGATGGGGCCTACGAGCAGTACTTC. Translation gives CASSVDGAYEQYF.

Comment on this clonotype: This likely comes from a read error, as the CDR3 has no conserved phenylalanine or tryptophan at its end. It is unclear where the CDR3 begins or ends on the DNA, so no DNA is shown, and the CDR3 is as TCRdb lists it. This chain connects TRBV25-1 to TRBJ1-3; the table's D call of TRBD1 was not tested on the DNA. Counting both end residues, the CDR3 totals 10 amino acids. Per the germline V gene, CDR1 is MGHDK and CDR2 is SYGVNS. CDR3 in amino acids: CASSAPGGVT.

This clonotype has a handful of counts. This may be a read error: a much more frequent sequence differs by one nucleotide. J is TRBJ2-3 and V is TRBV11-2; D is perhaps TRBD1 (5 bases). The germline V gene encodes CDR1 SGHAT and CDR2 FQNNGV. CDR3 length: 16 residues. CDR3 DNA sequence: TGTGCCGGCAGCTTAGGGGCCCTGATTTTAACAGATACGCAGTATTTT. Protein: CAGSLGALILTDTQYF.